These 14 T cell receptor beta chains originate from one sample sequenced in a study of CD8+CD57+ T cells in acquired aplastic anemia. Researchers used genomic DNA as the template to profile TCR beta VDJ and CDR3. TCRdb re-derived calls from the reads in MiXCR, one entry per CDR3 protein. The sample yields approximately 98,000 distinct CDR3 sequences, 65% to 70% seen once. All patients picked for sequencing had shown, by flow cytometry, an expansion of CD8+CD57+ cells. The sequencing sample was made of sorted CD4+, CD8+, or CD8+CD57+ T cells (not recorded which) from PBMCs. The receptors shown here come from a human donor with aplastic anemia.

The chain is built from TRBV2 and TRBJ1-2, with a possible D match to TRBD1 (6 bases). The CDR3 has 15 amino acids. V was clipped by 6 bases and J by 4 bases, with 18 bases between them. The germline V gene encodes CDR1 SNHLY and CDR2 FYNNEI. The CDR3 protein is CASRPSGARGYGYTF. CDR3 bases: TGTGCCAGCAGACCTTCAGGGGCCAGGGGCTATGGCTACACCTTC.

Only a few counts were recorded for this clonotype. The chain employs TRBV2 and TRBJ2-7; the match to TRBD1 covers 11 bases. Germline assignment: CDR1 SNHLY and CDR2 FYNNEI. The CDR3 is 15 residues long. With V trimmed by 6 bases and J by 5 bases, 9 bases remained unmatched. For the CDR3, the DNA is TGTGCCAGCAGCTCCCCGGACAGGGGGCGTGACGAGCAGTACTTC. Translation: CASSSPDRGRDEQYF.

The J gene is TRBJ1-6, the V gene TRBV9; D is undetermined. Germline V CDR1 and CDR2: SGDLS, YYNGEE. The CDR3 totals 15 residues. Trimming removed 0 bases at V and 8 bases at J, with 12 bases between. DNA for the CDR3: TGTGCCAGCAGCGTAGAGGGCGGTAGAGATTCACCCCTCCACTTT. Its translation: CASSVEGGRDSPLHF.

The chain recombines TRBV9 with TRBJ1-2, with 8 bases aligning to TRBD1. CDR1 and CDR2 (germline): SGDLS, YYNGEE. The CDR3 has 16 amino acids. Trimming cost V 3 bases and J 4 bases; bases outside gene matches: 11. In nucleotides, the CDR3 is TGTGCCAGCAGCGCCGCCGACAGGGGAAATGTCTATGGCTACACCTTC. This sequence encodes CASSAADRGNVYGYTF. Combining the CDR3 with reference TRBV9 and TRBJ1-2 gives the whole variable domain DSGVTQTPKHLITATGQRVTLRCSPRSGDLSVYWYQQSLDQGLQFLIQYYNGEERAKGNILERFSAQQFPDLHSELNLSSLELGDSALYFCASSAADRGNVYGYTFGSGTRLTVV.

The chain links TRBV5-6 to TRBJ1-6; weak D call: TRBD1 (6 bases). Germline V gives CDR1 SGHDT, CDR2 YYEEEE. CDR3 length: 19 residues. With 2 bases removed from V and 3 bases from J, the gap between germline ends came to 21 bases. CDR3 nucleotides: TGTGCCAGCAGCTTTAACCGGGCGGGGGCTACCCTCTATAATTCACCCCTCCACTTT. Protein: CASSFNRAGATLYNSPLHF.

As to this clonotype: At one boundary the junction diverges from the germline segment, which might be a read error. The chain's CDR3 is CSARVLNSPLHF. CDR3 DNA sequence: TGCAGTGCTAGAGTCTTAAATTCGCCCCTCCACTTT. The rearrangement uses TRBV20-1 and TRBJ1-6, with D uncertain. CDR1 is DFQATT and CDR2 is SNEGSKA in the germline V gene (reference sequence). CDR3 length: 12 residues.

The chain has TRBV7-3 and TRBJ2-1, with 9 bases fitting TRBD1. Germline lookup yields CDR1 SGHTA and CDR2 FQGTGA. V was pared by 5 bases and J by 4 bases, with 6 bases of the junction left unmatched. CDR3 size: 15 residues. The CDR3 loop reads CASSLQGARYNEQFF. The CDR3 nucleotides are TGTGCCAGCAGCCTACAGGGGGCGCGGTACAATGAGCAGTTCTTC.

The V gene is TRBV5-5, the J gene TRBJ2-1, with D uncertain. Trimming left V 0 bases short and J 8 bases short, with 6 bases between. Germline CDR1 is SGHKS and CDR2 is YYEKEE (reference sequence). The CDR3 runs 12 residues. The CDR3 sequence is CASSLEGYEQFF. In DNA, the CDR3 is TGTGCCAGCAGCTTGGAAGGATATGAGCAGTTCTTC.

This clonotype has at least ten counts. The chain carries TRBV6-5 and TRBJ2-7, with D perhaps TRBD2 (5 bases). Germline values: CDR1 MNHEY, CDR2 SVGAGI. V was cut by 5 bases and J by 5 bases, with 16 bases left in between. The CDR3 totals 14 residues. Here the CDR3 reads CASSPYRPGNEQYF. The CDR3 DNA sequence: TGTGCCAGCAGTCCCTATAGACCGGGAAACGAGCAGTACTTC.

This chain uses TRBV7-2 with TRBJ2-7; D not resolved. The CDR3 extends over 12 amino acids. From germline, CDR1 is SGHTA and CDR2 FQGNSA. With 5 bases removed from V and 3 bases from J, the gap between germline ends came to 8 bases. CDR3 DNA sequence: TGTGCCAGCAGCCCTCCCGACTACGAGCAGTACTTC. It yields the protein CASSPPDYEQYF.

This clonotype was observed a single time. This chain links TRBV20-1 with TRBJ2-1; TRBD1 agrees at 9 bases. The V gene end was trimmed by 4 bases and the J gene end by 4 bases; junction bases not matched to a gene: 8. Germline CDR1 and CDR2: DFQATT and SNEGSKA (reference sequence). This CDR3 is built from 15 residues. CDR3 DNA: TGCAGTGCTACCCCCGGGACAGGGAGGTACAATGAGCAGTTCTTC. Translated, it gives CSATPGTGRYNEQFF.

This chain connects TRBV6-2 or TRBV6-3 to TRBJ1-1; possible D gene TRBD1, 5 bases. The germline gives CDR1 MNHEY, CDR2 SVGEGT. Deletions cut 2 bases from V and 0 bases from J, with 13 bases between. The CDR3 runs 16 residues. As DNA, the CDR3 is TGTGCCAGCAGTTACAACACAGGCCTCATGAACACTGAAGCTTTCTTT. The encoded protein is CASSYNTGLMNTEAFF.

This clonotype showed up many times. The genes are TRBV24-1 and TRBJ2-3; 7 nucleotides match TRBD1. The length of the CDR3 is 14 residues. After removal of 7 bases from V and 4 bases from J, the junction contained 7 bases not matched to a gene. Germline loops: CDR1 KGHDR, CDR2 SFDVKD. This CDR3 reads CATSLTGVADTQYF. The CDR3 DNA reads as TGTGCCACCAGCCTAACAGGGGTTGCAGATACGCAGTATTTT.

The rearrangement links TRBV29-1 to TRBJ2-5; the D is unclear. From germline, CDR1 is SQVTM and CDR2 ANQGSEA. V lost 4 bases and J 1 base, leaving 7 bases between the germline ends. This CDR3 has 12 amino acids. The CDR3 loop reads CSVVGFQETQYF. The CDR3 DNA reads as TGCAGCGTTGTCGGCTTCCAAGAGACCCAGTACTTC.